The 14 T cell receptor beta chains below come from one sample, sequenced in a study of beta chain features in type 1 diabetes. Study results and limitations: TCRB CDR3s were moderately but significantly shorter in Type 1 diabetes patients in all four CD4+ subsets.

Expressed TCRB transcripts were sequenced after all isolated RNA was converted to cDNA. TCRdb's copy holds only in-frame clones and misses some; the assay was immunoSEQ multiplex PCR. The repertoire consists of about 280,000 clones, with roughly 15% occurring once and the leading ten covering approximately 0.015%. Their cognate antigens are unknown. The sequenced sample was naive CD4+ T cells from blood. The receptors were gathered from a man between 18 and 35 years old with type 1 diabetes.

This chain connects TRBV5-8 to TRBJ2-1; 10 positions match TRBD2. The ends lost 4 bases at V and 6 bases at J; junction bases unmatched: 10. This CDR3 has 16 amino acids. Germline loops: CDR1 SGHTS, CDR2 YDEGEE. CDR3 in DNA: TGTGCCAGCAGCACCCCCAGGACTAGCGGAATCAATGAGCAGTTCTTC. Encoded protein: CASSTPRTSGINEQFF. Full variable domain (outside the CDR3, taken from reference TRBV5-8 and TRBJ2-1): EAGVTQSPTHLIKTRGQQATLRCSPISGHTSVYWYQQALGLGLQFLLWYDEGEERNRGNFPPRFSGRQFPNYSSELNVNALELEDSALYLCASSTPRTSGINEQFFGPGTRLTVL.

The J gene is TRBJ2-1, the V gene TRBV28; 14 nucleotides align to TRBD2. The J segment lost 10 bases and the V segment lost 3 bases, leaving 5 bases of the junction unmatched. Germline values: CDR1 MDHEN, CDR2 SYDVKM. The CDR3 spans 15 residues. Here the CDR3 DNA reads TGTGCCAGCAGTTTGGGGACTAGCGGGAGTCGGGAGCAGTTCTTC. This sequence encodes CASSLGTSGSREQFF.

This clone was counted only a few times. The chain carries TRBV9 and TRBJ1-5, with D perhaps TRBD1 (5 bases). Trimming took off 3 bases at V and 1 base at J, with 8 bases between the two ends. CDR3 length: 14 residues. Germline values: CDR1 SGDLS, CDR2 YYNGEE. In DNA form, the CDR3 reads TGTGCCAGCAGCGGTCAGGGCAGCAATCAGCCCCAGCATTTT. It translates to CASSGQGSNQPQHF.

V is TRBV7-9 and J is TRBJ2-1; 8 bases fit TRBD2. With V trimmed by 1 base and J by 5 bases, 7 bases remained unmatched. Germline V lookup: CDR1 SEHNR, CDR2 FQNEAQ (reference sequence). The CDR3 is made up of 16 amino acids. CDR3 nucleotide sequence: TGTGCCAGCAGCTTAGGACTAGCGAGAGCAGACAATGAGCAGTTCTTC. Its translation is CASSLGLARADNEQFF.

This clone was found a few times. CDR3 in amino acids: CASSLVSGAGEYEQYF. In nucleotides, the CDR3 is TGTGCCAGCAGCTTAGTGTCGGGAGCGGGGGAATACGAGCAGTACTTC. The chain joins TRBV7-2 to TRBJ2-7; 8 bases agree with TRBD2. Germline CDR1 reads SGHTA; CDR2 reads FQGNSA. Trimming cost V 1 base and J 4 bases; bases outside gene matches: 9. The CDR3 is made up of 16 amino acids. The full variable domain, its missing parts supplied by reference TRBV7-2 and TRBJ2-7, is GAGVSQSPSNKVTEKGKDVELRCDPISGHTALYWYRQSLGQGLEFLIYFQGNSAPDKSGLPSDRFSAERTGGSVSTLTIQRTQQEDSAVYLCASSLVSGAGEYEQYFGPGTRLTVT.

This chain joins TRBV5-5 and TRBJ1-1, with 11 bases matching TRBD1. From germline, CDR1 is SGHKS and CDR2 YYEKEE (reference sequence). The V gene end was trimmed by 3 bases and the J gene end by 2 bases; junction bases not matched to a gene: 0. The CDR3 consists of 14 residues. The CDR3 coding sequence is TGTGCCAGCAGCTGGACAGGGGGCAACACTGAAGCTTTCTTT. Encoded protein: CASSWTGGNTEAFF. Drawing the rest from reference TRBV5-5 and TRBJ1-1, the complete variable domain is DAGVTQSPTHLIKTRGQQVTLRCSPISGHKSVSWYQQVLGQGPQFIFQYYEKEERGRGNFPDRFSARQFPNYSSELNVNALLLGDSALYLCASSWTGGNTEAFFGQGTRLTVV.

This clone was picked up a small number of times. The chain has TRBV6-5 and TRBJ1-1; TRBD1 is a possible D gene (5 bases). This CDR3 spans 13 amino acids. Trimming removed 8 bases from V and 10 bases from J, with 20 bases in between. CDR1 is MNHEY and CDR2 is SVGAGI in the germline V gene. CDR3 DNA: TGTGCCAGCGGGATCCTCCTGGGGGGTGCAGCTTTCTTT. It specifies CASGILLGGAAFF.

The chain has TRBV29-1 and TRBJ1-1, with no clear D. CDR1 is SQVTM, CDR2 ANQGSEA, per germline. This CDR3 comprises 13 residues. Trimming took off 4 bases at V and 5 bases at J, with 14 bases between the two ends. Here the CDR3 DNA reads TGCAGCGTTGCCCCCAGGTTCGAGACTGAAGCTTTCTTT. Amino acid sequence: CSVAPRFETEAFF.

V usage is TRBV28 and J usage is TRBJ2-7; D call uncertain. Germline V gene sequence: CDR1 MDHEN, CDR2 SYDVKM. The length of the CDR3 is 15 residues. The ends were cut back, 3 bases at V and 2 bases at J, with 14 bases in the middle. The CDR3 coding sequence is TGTGCCAGCAGTTTTGGCAAACGCCGAACCTACGAGCAGTACTTC. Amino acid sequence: CASSFGKRRTYEQYF. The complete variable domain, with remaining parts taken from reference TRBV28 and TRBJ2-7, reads DVKVTQSSRYLVKRTGEKVFLECVQDMDHENMFWYRQDPGLGLRLIYFSYDVKMKEKGDIPEGYSVSREKKERFSLILESASTNQTSMYLCASSFGKRRTYEQYFGPGTRLTVT.

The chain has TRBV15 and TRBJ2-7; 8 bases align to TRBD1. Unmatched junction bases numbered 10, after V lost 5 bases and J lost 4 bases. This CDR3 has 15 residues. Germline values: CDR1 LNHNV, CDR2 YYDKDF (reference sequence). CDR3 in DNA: TGTGCCACCAGCCGCGGCGGACAGGGCCTATACGAGCAGTACTTC. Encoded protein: CATSRGGQGLYEQYF.

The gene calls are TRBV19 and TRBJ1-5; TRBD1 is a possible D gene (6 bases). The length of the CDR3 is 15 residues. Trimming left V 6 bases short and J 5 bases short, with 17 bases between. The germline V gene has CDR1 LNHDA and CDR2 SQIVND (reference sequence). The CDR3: CASSRPYRDDQPQHF. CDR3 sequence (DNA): TGTGCCAGTAGCCGACCATACAGGGATGATCAGCCCCAGCATTTT. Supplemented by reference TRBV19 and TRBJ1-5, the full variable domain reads DGGITQSPKYLFRKEGQNVTLSCEQNLNHDAMYWYRQDPGQGLRLIYYSQIVNDFQKGDIAEGYSVSREKKESFPLTVTSAQKNPTAFYLCASSRPYRDDQPQHFGDGTRLSIL.

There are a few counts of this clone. DNA for the CDR3: TGTGCCTGGGCCTTTAGACAAATCCCCGAAAAACTGTTTTTT. It encodes CAWAFRQIPEKLFF. The chain recombines TRBV30 with TRBJ1-4; D is uncertain. V was pared by 5 bases and J by 8 bases, with 18 bases between. The CDR3 sequence is 14 residues long. Germline V gives CDR1 GTSNPN, CDR2 SVGIG (reference sequence).

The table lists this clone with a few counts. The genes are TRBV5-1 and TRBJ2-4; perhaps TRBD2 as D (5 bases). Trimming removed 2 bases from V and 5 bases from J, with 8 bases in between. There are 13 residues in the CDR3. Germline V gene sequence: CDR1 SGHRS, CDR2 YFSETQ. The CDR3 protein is CASSFSGENIQYF. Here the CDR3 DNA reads TGCGCCAGCAGCTTCTCCGGGGAAAACATTCAGTACTTC.

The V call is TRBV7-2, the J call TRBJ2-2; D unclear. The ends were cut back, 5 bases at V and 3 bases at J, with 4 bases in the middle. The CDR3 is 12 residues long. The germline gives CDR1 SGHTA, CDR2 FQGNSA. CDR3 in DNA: TGTGCCAGCAGCACGGACACCGGGGAGCTGTTTTTT. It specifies CASSTDTGELFF. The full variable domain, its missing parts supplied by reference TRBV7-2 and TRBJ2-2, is GAGVSQSPSNKVTEKGKDVELRCDPISGHTALYWYRQSLGQGLEFLIYFQGNSAPDKSGLPSDRFSAERTGGSVSTLTIQRTQQEDSAVYLCASSTDTGELFFGEGSRLTVL.